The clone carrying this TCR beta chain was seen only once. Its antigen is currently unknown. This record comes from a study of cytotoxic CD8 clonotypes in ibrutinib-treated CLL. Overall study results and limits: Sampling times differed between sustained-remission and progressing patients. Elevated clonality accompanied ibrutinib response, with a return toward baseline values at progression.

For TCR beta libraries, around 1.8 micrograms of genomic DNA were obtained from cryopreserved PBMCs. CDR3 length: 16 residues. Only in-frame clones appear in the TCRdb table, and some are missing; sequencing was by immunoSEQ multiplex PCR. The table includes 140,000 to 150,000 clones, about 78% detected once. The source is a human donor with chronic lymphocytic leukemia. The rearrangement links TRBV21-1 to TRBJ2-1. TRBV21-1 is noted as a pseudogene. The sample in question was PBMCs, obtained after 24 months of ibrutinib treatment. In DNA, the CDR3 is TGTGCCAGCAGCACAAGACAGCCCCGGGGTTACCATGAGCAGTTCTTC. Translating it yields CASSTRQPRGYHEQFF.